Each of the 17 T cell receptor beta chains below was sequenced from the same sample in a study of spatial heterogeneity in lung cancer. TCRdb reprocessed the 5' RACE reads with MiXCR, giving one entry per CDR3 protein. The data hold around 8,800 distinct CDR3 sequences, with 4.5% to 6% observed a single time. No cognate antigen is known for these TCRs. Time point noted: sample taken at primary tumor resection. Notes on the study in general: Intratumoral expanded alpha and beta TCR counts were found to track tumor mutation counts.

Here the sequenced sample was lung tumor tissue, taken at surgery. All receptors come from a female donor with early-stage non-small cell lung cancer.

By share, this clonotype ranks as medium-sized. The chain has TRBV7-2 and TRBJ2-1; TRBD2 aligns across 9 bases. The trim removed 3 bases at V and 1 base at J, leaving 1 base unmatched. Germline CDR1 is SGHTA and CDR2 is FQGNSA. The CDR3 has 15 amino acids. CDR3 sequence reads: CASSFSGSSYNEQFF. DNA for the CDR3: TGTGCCAGCAGCTTTAGCGGGAGTTCCTACAATGAGCAGTTCTTC.

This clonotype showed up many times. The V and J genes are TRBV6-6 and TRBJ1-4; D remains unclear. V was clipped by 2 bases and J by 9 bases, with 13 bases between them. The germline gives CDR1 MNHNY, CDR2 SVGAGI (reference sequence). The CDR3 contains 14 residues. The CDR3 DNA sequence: TGTGCCAGCAGTTACGGAGGGTTGGAGAAAAAACTGTTTTTT. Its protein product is CASSYGGLEKKLFF.

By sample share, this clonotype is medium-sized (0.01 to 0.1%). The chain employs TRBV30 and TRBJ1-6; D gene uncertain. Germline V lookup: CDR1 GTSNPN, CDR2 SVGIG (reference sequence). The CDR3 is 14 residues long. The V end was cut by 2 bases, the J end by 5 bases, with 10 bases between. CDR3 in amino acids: CAWSKGQDNSPLHF. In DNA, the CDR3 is TGTGCCTGGAGTAAAGGGCAGGATAATTCACCCCTCCACTTT.

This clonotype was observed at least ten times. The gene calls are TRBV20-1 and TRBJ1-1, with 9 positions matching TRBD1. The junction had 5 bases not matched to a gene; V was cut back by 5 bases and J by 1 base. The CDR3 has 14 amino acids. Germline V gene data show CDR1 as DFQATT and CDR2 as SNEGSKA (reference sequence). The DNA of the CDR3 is TGCAGTGCTCACAGGGGGCAGGGGAACACTGAAGCTTTCTTT. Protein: CSAHRGQGNTEAFF.

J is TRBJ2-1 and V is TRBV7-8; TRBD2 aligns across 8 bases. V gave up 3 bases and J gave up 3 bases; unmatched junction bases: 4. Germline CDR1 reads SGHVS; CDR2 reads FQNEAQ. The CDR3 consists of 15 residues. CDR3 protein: CASSLGGRNYNEQFF. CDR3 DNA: TGTGCCAGCAGCTTGGGCGGGAGGAACTACAATGAGCAGTTCTTC.

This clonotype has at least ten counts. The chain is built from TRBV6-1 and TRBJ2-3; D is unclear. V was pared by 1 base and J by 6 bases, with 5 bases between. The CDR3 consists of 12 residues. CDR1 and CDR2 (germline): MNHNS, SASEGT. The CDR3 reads CASSEGLDTQYF. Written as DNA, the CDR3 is TGTGCCAGCAGTGAAGGGTTGGATACGCAGTATTTT.

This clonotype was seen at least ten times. CDR3 sequence: CASSQELGVSTGELFF. DNA of the CDR3: TGCGCCAGCAGCCAAGAATTAGGGGTGAGCACCGGGGAGCTGTTTTTT. The gene calls are TRBV4-1 and TRBJ2-2; weak D call: TRBD1 (5 bases). The V end lost 0 bases, the J end lost 4 bases, and 12 bases lay between the germline ends. From germline, CDR1 is MGHRA and CDR2 YSYEKL. The CDR3 has 16 amino acids.

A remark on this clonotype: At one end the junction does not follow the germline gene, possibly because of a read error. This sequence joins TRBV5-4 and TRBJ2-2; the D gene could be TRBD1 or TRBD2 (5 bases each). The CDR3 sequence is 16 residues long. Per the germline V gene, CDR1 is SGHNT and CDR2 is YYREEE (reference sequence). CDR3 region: CARRSKATENKGEMFF. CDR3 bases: TGTGCCAGAAGATCAAAGGCCACCGAAAACAAAGGGGAGATGTTTTTT.

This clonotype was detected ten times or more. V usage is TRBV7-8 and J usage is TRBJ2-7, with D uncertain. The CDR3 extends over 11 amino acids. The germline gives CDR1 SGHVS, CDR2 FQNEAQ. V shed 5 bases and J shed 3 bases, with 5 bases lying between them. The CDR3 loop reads CASSQYYEQYF. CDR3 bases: TGTGCCAGCAGCCAATACTACGAGCAGTACTTC.

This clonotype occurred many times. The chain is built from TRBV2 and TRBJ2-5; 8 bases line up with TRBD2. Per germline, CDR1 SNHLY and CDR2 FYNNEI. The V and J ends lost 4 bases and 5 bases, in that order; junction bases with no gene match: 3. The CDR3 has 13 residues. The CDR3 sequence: CASSAAGDETQYF. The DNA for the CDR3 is TGTGCCAGCAGTGCAGCGGGAGACGAGACCCAGTACTTC.

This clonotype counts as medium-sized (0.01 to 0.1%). CDR3 in amino acids: CAIRPRDSTYEQYF. CDR3 coding DNA: TGTGCCATCAGACCTAGGGACTCAACCTACGAGCAGTACTTC. The chain is built from TRBV10-3 and TRBJ2-7; weak D call: TRBD2 (6 bases). V was pared by 6 bases and J by 2 bases, with 14 bases between. The germline V gene encodes CDR1 ENHRY and CDR2 SYGVKD. This CDR3 spans 14 amino acids.

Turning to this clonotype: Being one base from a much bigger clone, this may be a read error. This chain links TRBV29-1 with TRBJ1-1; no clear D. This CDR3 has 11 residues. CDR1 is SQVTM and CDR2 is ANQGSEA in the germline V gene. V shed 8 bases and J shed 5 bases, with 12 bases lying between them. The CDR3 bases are TGCAGCTTTTGGGGAGGGACTGAAGCTTTCTTT. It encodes CSFWGGTEAFF.

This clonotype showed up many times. The CDR3 nucleotides read TGCAGCGTTGGGGGCGGCTCCTACGAGCAGTACTTC. This encodes CSVGGGSYEQYF. This chain connects TRBV29-1 to TRBJ2-7; perhaps TRBD1 as D (5 bases). Deletions cut 4 bases from V and 0 bases from J, with 7 bases between. This CDR3 is 12 amino acids long. Germline values: CDR1 SQVTM, CDR2 ANQGSEA.

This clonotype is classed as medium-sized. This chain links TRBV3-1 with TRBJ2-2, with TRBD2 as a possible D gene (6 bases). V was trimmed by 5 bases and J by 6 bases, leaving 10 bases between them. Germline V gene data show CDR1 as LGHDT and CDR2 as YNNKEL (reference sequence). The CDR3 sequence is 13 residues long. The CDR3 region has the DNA TGTGCCAGCAGCAACCGCGGGGCCGGGGAGCTGTTTTTT. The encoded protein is CASSNRGAGELFF.

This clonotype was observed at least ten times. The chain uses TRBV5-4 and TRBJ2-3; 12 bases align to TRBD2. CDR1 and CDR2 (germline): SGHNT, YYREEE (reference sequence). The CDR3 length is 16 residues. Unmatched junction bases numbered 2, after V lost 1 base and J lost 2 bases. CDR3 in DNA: TGTGCCAGCAGCTTGCGACTAGCGGGAGTCACAGATACGCAGTATTTT. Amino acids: CASSLRLAGVTDTQYF.

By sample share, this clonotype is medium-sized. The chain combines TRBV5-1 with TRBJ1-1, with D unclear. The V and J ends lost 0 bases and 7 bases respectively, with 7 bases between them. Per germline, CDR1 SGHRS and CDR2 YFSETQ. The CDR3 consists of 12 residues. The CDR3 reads CASSLDRIEAFF. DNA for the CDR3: TGCGCCAGCAGCTTGGATCGGATTGAAGCTTTCTTT.

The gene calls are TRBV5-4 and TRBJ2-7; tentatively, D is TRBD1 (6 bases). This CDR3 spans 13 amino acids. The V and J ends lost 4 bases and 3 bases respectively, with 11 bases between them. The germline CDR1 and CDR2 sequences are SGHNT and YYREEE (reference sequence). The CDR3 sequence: CASSPPDSYEQYF. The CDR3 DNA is TGTGCCAGCAGCCCCCCGGACAGCTACGAGCAGTACTTC.